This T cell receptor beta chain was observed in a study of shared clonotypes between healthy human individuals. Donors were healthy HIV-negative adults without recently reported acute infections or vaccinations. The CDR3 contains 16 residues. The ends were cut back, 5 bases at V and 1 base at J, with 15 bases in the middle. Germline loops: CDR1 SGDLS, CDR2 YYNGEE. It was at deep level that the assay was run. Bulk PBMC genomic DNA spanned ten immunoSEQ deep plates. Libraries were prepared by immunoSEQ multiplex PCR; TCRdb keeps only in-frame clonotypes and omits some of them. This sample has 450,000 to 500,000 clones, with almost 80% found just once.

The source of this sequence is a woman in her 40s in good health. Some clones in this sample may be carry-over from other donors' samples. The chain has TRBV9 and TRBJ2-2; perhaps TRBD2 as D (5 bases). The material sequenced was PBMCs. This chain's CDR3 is CASSPRVAGNTGELFF. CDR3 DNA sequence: TGTGCCAGCAGTCCTAGAGTGGCGGGGAACACCGGGGAGCTGTTTTTT.